What follows are 15 T cell receptor beta chains derived from one specimen sequenced in a study of cytomegalovirus exposure and HLA in healthy donors. With 60 Vbeta and 13 Jbeta primers, the PCR was carried out. Clones were read by immunoSEQ multiplex PCR, and TCRdb kept only the in-frame ones, dropping some. The sample records some 150,000 clones, 80% being singletons. Sample: PBMCs. The receptors shown here come from a man in his thirties or forties in good health and CMV-seronegative.

The gene calls are TRBV10-1 and TRBJ2-3, with D hard to call. With 4 bases removed from V and 1 base from J, the gap between germline ends came to 6 bases. Germline loops: CDR1 WNHNN, CDR2 SYGVQD (reference sequence). This CDR3 has 13 residues. In nucleotides, the CDR3 is TGCGCCAGCAGTGTAACTGGCACAGATACGCAGTATTTT. Translating it yields CASSVTGTDTQYF.

The chain recombines TRBV5-1 with TRBJ1-4, with a possible D match to TRBD1 (6 bases). V lost 5 bases, J lost 4 bases, and 15 bases lay in between. This CDR3 has 15 residues. Germline-derived CDR1 and CDR2 are SGHRS and YFSETQ. CDR3 coding DNA: TGCGCCAGCAGATCATTACAGGGCGATAATGAAAAACTGTTTTTT. As protein: CASRSLQGDNEKLFF.

V usage is TRBV27 and J usage is TRBJ2-3; tentative D call: TRBD2 (7 bases). Per germline, CDR1 MNHEY and CDR2 SMNVEV (reference sequence). The CDR3 runs to 15 residues. The ends were cut back, 4 bases at V and 1 base at J, with 12 bases in the middle. CDR3 sequence (DNA): TGTGCCAGCAGTTCTTTAGGGGGGGGCACAGATACGCAGTATTTT. It is translated as CASSSLGGGTDTQYF.

The rearrangement joins TRBV18 to TRBJ2-3; D is perhaps TRBD2 (6 bases). Germline loops: CDR1 KGHSH, CDR2 LQKENI. The V and J ends lost 2 bases and 6 bases respectively, with 6 bases between them. This CDR3 contains 12 residues. Here the CDR3 DNA reads TGTGCCAGCTCACCAGGGAGGGATACGCAGTATTTT. It encodes CASSPGRDTQYF.

The V gene is TRBV28, the J gene TRBJ2-7; TRBD1 matches 7 bases. The germline CDR1 and CDR2 sequences are MDHEN and SYDVKM. The CDR3 extends over 15 amino acids. The V gene end was trimmed by 5 bases and the J gene end by 2 bases; junction bases not matched to a gene: 9. DNA for the CDR3: TGTGCCAGCAGTACCACGACAGGGCGAGCCTACGAGCAGTACTTC. Translation gives CASSTTTGRAYEQYF.

This clone was found a few times. The chain joins TRBV19 to TRBJ1-2; D perhaps matches TRBD1 (6 bases). CDR3 length: 14 residues. V was cut by 7 bases and J by 6 bases, with 18 bases left in between. Germline CDR1 reads LNHDA; CDR2 reads SQIVND (reference sequence). The CDR3 loop is CASKKGVWDDGYTF. The CDR3 DNA reads as TGTGCCAGTAAAAAGGGGGTTTGGGATGATGGCTACACCTTC. The full variable domain, rest sourced from reference TRBV19 and TRBJ1-2, is DGGITQSPKYLFRKEGQNVTLSCEQNLNHDAMYWYRQDPGQGLRLIYYSQIVNDFQKGDIAEGYSVSREKKESFPLTVTSAQKNPTAFYLCASKKGVWDDGYTFGSGTRLTVV.

V is TRBV9 and J is TRBJ2-6; the match to TRBD2 covers 8 bases. Trimming removed 0 bases from V and 0 bases from J; junction bases left unmatched: 8. The germline CDR1 and CDR2 sequences are SGDLS and YYNGEE. The CDR3 is 19 amino acids. This CDR3 reads CASSVERGPPFSGANVLTF. The CDR3 DNA sequence: TGTGCCAGCAGCGTAGAGCGGGGGCCCCCCTTCTCTGGGGCCAACGTCCTGACTTTC.

The chain combines TRBV19 with TRBJ1-5, with D uncertain. This CDR3 contains 15 residues. The V gene's germline CDR1 is LNHDA and CDR2 SQIVND (reference sequence). V was pared by 4 bases and J by 1 base, with 11 bases between. The DNA of the CDR3 is TGTGCCAGTAGTAATGAGGGCCGCAGCAATCAGCCCCAGCATTTT. It is translated as CASSNEGRSNQPQHF.

This clone was found a few times. The V call is TRBV4-2, the J call TRBJ2-6; D possibly corresponds to TRBD1 (5 bases). The CDR3 totals 16 residues. Germline loops: CDR1 LGHNA, CDR2 YNFKEQ. V was pared by 0 bases and J by 0 bases, with 6 bases between. DNA for the CDR3: TGTGCCAGCAGCCAAGATCAGGGCTCTGGGGCCAACGTCCTGACTTTC. It translates to CASSQDQGSGANVLTF.

The gene calls are TRBV7-8 and TRBJ2-1; 7 bases are shared with TRBD2. CDR3 size: 13 residues. CDR1 SGHVS and CDR2 FQNEAQ come from the germline V gene. The junction had 0 bases not matched to a gene; V was cut back by 5 bases and J by 2 bases. CDR3 protein: CASSSGAYNEQFF. The DNA of the CDR3 is TGTGCCAGCAGCAGCGGGGCCTACAATGAGCAGTTCTTC.

The rearrangement links TRBV6-6 to TRBJ1-5; D remains ambiguous. The length of the CDR3 is 15 residues. Trimming stripped 5 bases from V and 2 bases from J, with 13 bases between. The V gene's germline CDR1 is MNHNY and CDR2 SVGAGI (reference sequence). CDR3 region: CASSPTGMGNQPQHF. The CDR3 nucleotides are TGTGCCAGCAGTCCAACGGGTATGGGCAATCAGCCCCAGCATTTT.

The V and J genes are TRBV6-5 and TRBJ1-2, with D maybe TRBD1 (6 bases). V was pared by 6 bases and J by 9 bases, with 14 bases between. The CDR3 is made up of 12 amino acids. From germline, CDR1 is MNHEY and CDR2 SVGAGI. The CDR3 loop is CASSQGSNSYTF. CDR3 nucleotides: TGTGCCAGCAGCCAGGGGAGCAATAGCTACACCTTC.

This chain uses TRBV28 with TRBJ2-5, with D uncertain. Germline V lookup: CDR1 MDHEN, CDR2 SYDVKM. V was cut by 10 bases and J by 2 bases, with 11 bases left in between. This CDR3 is built from 12 residues. The CDR3: CATSPQQETQYF. CDR3 DNA: TGTGCCACCTCCCCGCAGCAAGAGACCCAGTACTTC.

This clone was seen once. The rearrangement uses TRBV7-8 and TRBJ2-1; 11 nucleotides line up with TRBD2. Trimming removed 4 bases from V and 6 bases from J; junction bases left unmatched: 8. The CDR3 consists of 16 residues. Germline V gives CDR1 SGHVS, CDR2 FQNEAQ. DNA for the CDR3: TGTGCCAGCAGCTCCCGTCCCGGGACTAGCGGCAATGAGCAGTTCTTC. Protein sequence: CASSSRPGTSGNEQFF. Full variable domain (rest looked up from reference TRBV7-8 and TRBJ2-1): GAGVSQSPRYKVAKRGQDVALRCDPISGHVSLFWYQQALGQGPEFLTYFQNEAQLDKSGLPSDRFFAERPEGSVSTLKIQRTQQEDSAVYLCASSSRPGTSGNEQFFGPGTRLTVL.

J is TRBJ2-2 and V is TRBV5-6; a possible D gene is TRBD2 (5 bases). Germline V gives CDR1 SGHDT, CDR2 YYEEEE. V shed 7 bases and J shed 4 bases, with 8 bases lying between them. The CDR3 extends over 12 amino acids. CDR3 region: CASGLSTGELFF. The CDR3 nucleotides are TGTGCCAGCGGACTGAGCACCGGGGAGCTGTTTTTT.